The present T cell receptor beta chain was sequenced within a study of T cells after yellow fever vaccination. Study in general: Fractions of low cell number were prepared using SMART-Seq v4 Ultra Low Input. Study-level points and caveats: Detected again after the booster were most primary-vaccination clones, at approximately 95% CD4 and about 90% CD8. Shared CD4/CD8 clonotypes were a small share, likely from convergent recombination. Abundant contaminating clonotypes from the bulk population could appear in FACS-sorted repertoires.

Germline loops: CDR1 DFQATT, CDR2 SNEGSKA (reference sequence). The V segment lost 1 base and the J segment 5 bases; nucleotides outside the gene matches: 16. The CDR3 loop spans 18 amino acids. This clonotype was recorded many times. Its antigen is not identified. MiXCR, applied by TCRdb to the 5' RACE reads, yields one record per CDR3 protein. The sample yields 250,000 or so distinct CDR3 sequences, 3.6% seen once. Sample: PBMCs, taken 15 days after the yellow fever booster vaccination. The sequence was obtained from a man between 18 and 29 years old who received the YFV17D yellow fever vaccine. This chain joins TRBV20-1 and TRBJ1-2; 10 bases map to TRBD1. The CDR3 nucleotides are TGCAGTGCTAGAGGCGCCGGGACAGGGGTCCCCCCAGGGTATGGCTACACCTTC. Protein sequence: CSARGAGTGVPPGYGYTF.